This is a list of T cell receptor beta chains from one sample in a study of beta chain features in type 1 diabetes. Data came from immunoSEQ multiplex PCR; TCRdb stores just in-frame clones and leaves some out. Here the sample spans approximately 400,000 clones, approximately 16% being singletons. Material: naive CD4+ T cells from blood. The source of these receptors is a woman younger than 35 in good health. CDR3s include the opening cysteine and the closing phenylalanine or tryptophan. D genes are given only for firm matches. The size of a clone is reported for some rows only, either as once, few or many, or as a class for expanded clones.

CDR3 length: 18
clone size: -
J gene: TRBJ2-2
V gene: TRBV9
D gene: TRBD1
CDR3 DNA: TGTGCCAGCAGCGTCGGGGCCGGGACAGTTATGGTCACCGGGGAGCTGTTTTTT
CDR3 protein: CASSVGAGTVMVTGELFF

CDR3 length: 17
clone size: few
J gene: TRBJ2-1
V gene: TRBV4-1
D gene: -
CDR3 DNA: TGCGCCAGCAGCCAAGAGGGGGCGGCGGGAGTGCGAAATGAGCAGTTCTTC
CDR3 protein: CASSQEGAAGVRNEQFF

CDR3 length: 14
clone size: -
J gene: TRBJ2-1
V gene: TRBV19
D gene: TRBD1
CDR3 DNA: TGTGCCAGTAGTCCGGGACAGCGGTACAATGAGCAGTTCTTC
CDR3 protein: CASSPGQRYNEQFF

CDR3 length: 11
clone size: -
J gene: TRBJ1-2
V gene: TRBV29-1
D gene: -
CDR3 DNA: TGCAGCGCCCTCTATTCGAGGGGCTACACCTTC
CDR3 protein: CSALYSRGYTF

CDR3 length: 13
clone size: -
J gene: TRBJ2-1
V gene: TRBV5-1
D gene: TRBD2
CDR3 DNA: TGCGCCAGCAGCCTGGGACTAGCGGACGTGGAGTTCTTC
CDR3 protein: CASSLGLADVEFF

CDR3 length: 11
clone size: -
J gene: TRBJ2-1
V gene: TRBV19
D gene: -
CDR3 DNA: TGTGCCAGTAGTTTCCGGAATGAGCAGTTCTTC
CDR3 protein: CASSFRNEQFF

CDR3 length: 17
clone size: few
J gene: TRBJ2-2
V gene: TRBV7-9
D gene: -
CDR3 DNA: TGTGCCAGCTCAGCTGGGTGGTTACAGACGAACACCGGGGAGCTGTTTTTT
CDR3 protein: CASSAGWLQTNTGELFF

CDR3 length: 11
clone size: -
J gene: TRBJ2-7
V gene: TRBV9
D gene: -
CDR3 DNA: TGTGCCAGCAGCGCAGGGTACGAGCAGTACTTC
CDR3 protein: CASSAGYEQYF

CDR3 length: 13
clone size: few
J gene: TRBJ2-2
V gene: TRBV11-3
D gene: -
CDR3 DNA: TGTGCCAGCAGCACTGTGAACACCGGGGAGCTGTTTTTT
CDR3 protein: CASSTVNTGELFF

CDR3 length: 13
clone size: few
J gene: TRBJ2-2
V gene: TRBV29-1
D gene: -
CDR3 DNA: TGCAGCGTCGGACAGTCGAACACCGGGGAGCTGTTTTTT
CDR3 protein: CSVGQSNTGELFF

CDR3 length: 18
clone size: -
J gene: TRBJ2-3
V gene: TRBV7-3
D gene: TRBD2
CDR3 DNA: TGTGCCAGCAGCTCGCCCGGGACTAGCGGGAGGGCCGGTGATACGCAGTATTTT
CDR3 protein: CASSSPGTSGRAGDTQYF

CDR3 length: 15
clone size: few
J gene: TRBJ2-3
V gene: TRBV5-4
D gene: TRBD2
CDR3 DNA: TGTGCCAGCAGCTCCGGACTAGGGGGCACAGATACGCAGTATTTT
CDR3 protein: CASSSGLGGTDTQYF

CDR3 length: 15
clone size: -
J gene: TRBJ2-7
V gene: TRBV7-9
D gene: TRBD2
CDR3 DNA: TGTGCCAGCAGCGCTCGACTAGCGGGAGAGGGCGAGCAGTACTTC
CDR3 protein: CASSARLAGEGEQYF

CDR3 length: 16
clone size: few
J gene: TRBJ2-2
V gene: TRBV9
D gene: -
CDR3 DNA: TGTGCCAGCAGCGTAGGCGGGGTATTGACCACCGGGGAGCTGTTTTTT
CDR3 protein: CASSVGGVLTTGELFF

CDR3 length: 17
clone size: -
J gene: TRBJ2-3
V gene: TRBV25-1
D gene: TRBD2
CDR3 DNA: TGTGCCAGCAGTGAATATAGGCTAGCGGGAGCAGGAGATACGCAGTATTTT
CDR3 protein: CASSEYRLAGAGDTQYF

CDR3 length: 16
clone size: -
J gene: TRBJ2-2
V gene: TRBV28
D gene: -
CDR3 DNA: TGTGCCAGCAGGCCCCGCAGGGGTCGTTACACCGGGGAGCTGTTTTTT
CDR3 protein: CASRPRRGRYTGELFF

CDR3 length: 16
clone size: -
J gene: TRBJ2-7
V gene: TRBV11-2
D gene: TRBD1
CDR3 DNA: TGTGCCAGCAGCTTAGAGAGGGACAGGGGAGGGTTGGGGCAGTACTTC
CDR3 protein: CASSLERDRGGLGQYF

CDR3 length: 15
clone size: -
J gene: TRBJ2-1
V gene: TRBV6-5
D gene: TRBD1
CDR3 DNA: TGTGCCAGCAGACCCGGGACAGGGAGGCTCAATGAGCAGTTCTTC
CDR3 protein: CASRPGTGRLNEQFF

CDR3 length: 14
clone size: -
J gene: TRBJ2-1
V gene: TRBV27
D gene: TRBD2
CDR3 DNA: TGTGCCAGCAGAGGACTAGCGGGAAGTAATGAGCAGTTCTTC
CDR3 protein: CASRGLAGSNEQFF

CDR3 length: 16
clone size: few
J gene: TRBJ2-1
V gene: TRBV5-4
D gene: TRBD2
CDR3 DNA: TGTGCCAGCAGCTTGCCTTTGGGACTAGCGCAAAATGAGCAGTTCTTC
CDR3 protein: CASSLPLGLAQNEQFF

CDR3 length: 12
clone size: -
J gene: TRBJ2-5
V gene: TRBV28
D gene: TRBD2
CDR3 DNA: TGTGCCAGCAGTTTCGGGCGGGAGGGCAGGGACTTC
CDR3 protein: CASSFGREGRDF

CDR3 length: 16
clone size: few
J gene: TRBJ2-2
V gene: TRBV7-6
D gene: TRBD2
CDR3 DNA: TGTGCCAGCAGCCCACTAGCGTATGAGATTGCCGGGGAGCTGTTTTTT
CDR3 protein: CASSPLAYEIAGELFF

CDR3 length: 15
clone size: few
J gene: TRBJ1-5
V gene: TRBV7-2
D gene: -
CDR3 DNA: TGTGCCAGCAGCTTAGGGGCACATACCTATCAGCCCCAGCATTTT
CDR3 protein: CASSLGAHTYQPQHF

CDR3 length: 15
clone size: few
J gene: TRBJ1-2
V gene: TRBV28
D gene: -
CDR3 DNA: TGTGCCAGCACCTTGGTTCCAGGCTCTAACTATGGCTACACCTTC
CDR3 protein: CASTLVPGSNYGYTF

CDR3 length: 18
clone size: few
J gene: TRBJ2-6
V gene: TRBV30
D gene: -
CDR3 DNA: TGTGCCTGGAGATCAGAGGGTACACCCCTCTCTGGGGCCAACGTCCTGACTTTC
CDR3 protein: CAWRSEGTPLSGANVLTF

CDR3 length: 14
clone size: -
J gene: TRBJ2-7
V gene: TRBV18
D gene: TRBD1
CDR3 DNA: TGTGCCAGCTCACCAGCGACAGGGTCGTACGAGCAGTACTTC
CDR3 protein: CASSPATGSYEQYF

CDR3 length: 14
clone size: -
J gene: TRBJ1-2
V gene: TRBV28
D gene: -
CDR3 DNA: TGTGCCAGCAGTTTGGCTTGGGGGCTGGTCGGCTACACCTTC
CDR3 protein: CASSLAWGLVGYTF

CDR3 length: 17
clone size: few
J gene: TRBJ2-3
V gene: TRBV5-1
D gene: TRBD2
CDR3 DNA: TGCGCCAGCAGCTTGACTGGGGCTAGCGGCGTGAGAGATACGCAGTATTTT
CDR3 protein: CASSLTGASGVRDTQYF

CDR3 length: 15
clone size: few
J gene: TRBJ2-4
V gene: TRBV15
D gene: -
CDR3 DNA: TGTGCCACCAGCAGACAAACTACGGTCGGGGACATTCAGTACTTC
CDR3 protein: CATSRQTTVGDIQYF

CDR3 length: 14
clone size: few
J gene: TRBJ2-7
V gene: TRBV5-4
D gene: -
CDR3 DNA: TGTGCCAGCAGCTTGTGGGCCGCGTTCGGCGAGCAGTACTTC
CDR3 protein: CASSLWAAFGEQYF

CDR3 length: 13
clone size: -
J gene: TRBJ1-5
V gene: TRBV28
D gene: -
CDR3 DNA: TGTGCCAGCAGTTACCGCAGTGTTCAGCCCCAGCATTTT
CDR3 protein: CASSYRSVQPQHF

CDR3 length: 16
clone size: -
J gene: TRBJ1-2
V gene: TRBV12-5
D gene: -
CDR3 DNA: TGTGCTAGTGGCCTTACTTCGTTTCAGGGGAACTATGGCTACACCTTC
CDR3 protein: CASGLTSFQGNYGYTF

CDR3 length: 15
clone size: -
J gene: TRBJ1-2
V gene: TRBV5-6
D gene: TRBD1
CDR3 DNA: TGTGCCAGCAGCTCGACGGACAGGGGGAACTATGGCTACACCTTC
CDR3 protein: CASSSTDRGNYGYTF

CDR3 length: 16
clone size: -
J gene: TRBJ1-5
V gene: TRBV18
D gene: -
CDR3 DNA: TGTGCCAGCTCACCCGGACAGATGAATAGCAATCAGCCCCAGCATTTT
CDR3 protein: CASSPGQMNSNQPQHF

CDR3 length: 11
clone size: -
J gene: TRBJ2-7
V gene: TRBV20-1
D gene: -
CDR3 DNA: TGCAGTGCTAGAGGAGGCTACGAGCAGTACTTC
CDR3 protein: CSARGGYEQYF

CDR3 length: 16
clone size: -
J gene: TRBJ2-1
V gene: TRBV4-2
D gene: TRBD2
CDR3 DNA: TGTGCCAGCAGCCAAGATAGCGGGAGGGTGTACAATGAGCAGTTCTTC
CDR3 protein: CASSQDSGRVYNEQFF

CDR3 length: 14
clone size: few
J gene: TRBJ2-5
V gene: TRBV2
D gene: -
CDR3 DNA: TGTGCCAGCGGCACACCCGCCTACCAAGAGACCCAGTACTTC
CDR3 protein: CASGTPAYQETQYF

CDR3 length: 15
clone size: -
J gene: TRBJ2-2
V gene: TRBV7-9
D gene: -
CDR3 DNA: TGTGCCAGCAGCTTCGGATCAGCAGGCACCGGGGAGCTGTTTTTT
CDR3 protein: CASSFGSAGTGELFF

CDR3 length: 16
clone size: -
J gene: TRBJ1-5
V gene: TRBV30
D gene: -
CDR3 DNA: TGTGCCTATGATCCGGCGGGGACCGGGAGCAATCAGCCCCAGCATTTT
CDR3 protein: CAYDPAGTGSNQPQHF

CDR3 length: 14
clone size: few
J gene: TRBJ2-7
V gene: TRBV19
D gene: TRBD2
CDR3 DNA: TGTGCCAGTAGTTGGAGCGGGAGGGCCTACGAGCAGTACTTC
CDR3 protein: CASSWSGRAYEQYF

CDR3 length: 13
clone size: few
J gene: TRBJ2-1
V gene: TRBV5-6
D gene: TRBD1
CDR3 DNA: TGTGCCAGCAGCTTCCGGGACAGGATCAGGAAGTTCTTC
CDR3 protein: CASSFRDRIRKFF

CDR3 length: 15
clone size: few
J gene: TRBJ2-5
V gene: TRBV28
D gene: TRBD2
CDR3 DNA: TGTGCCAGCAAAGGGACTAGCGGGGATTTTCGGACCCAGTACTTC
CDR3 protein: CASKGTSGDFRTQYF

CDR3 length: 14
clone size: -
J gene: TRBJ1-2
V gene: TRBV5-6
D gene: -
CDR3 DNA: TGTGCCAGCAGCTTGGTAGAGCCTAACTATGGCTACACCTTC
CDR3 protein: CASSLVEPNYGYTF

CDR3 length: 14
clone size: -
J gene: TRBJ2-3
V gene: TRBV10-3
D gene: TRBD1
CDR3 DNA: TGTGCCATCAACAGGGGGCTTAGCACAGATACGCAGTATTTT
CDR3 protein: CAINRGLSTDTQYF

CDR3 length: 14
clone size: -
J gene: TRBJ1-4
V gene: TRBV4-3
D gene: -
CDR3 DNA: TGCGCCAGCAGACGCAGTACAGGGAATGAAAAACTGTTTTTT
CDR3 protein: CASRRSTGNEKLFF

CDR3 length: 18
clone size: -
J gene: TRBJ1-5
V gene: TRBV5-4
D gene: -
CDR3 DNA: TGTGCCAGCAGCCCACCGTCCGGGATTCCGTATAGCAATCAGCCCCAGCATTTT
CDR3 protein: CASSPPSGIPYSNQPQHF

CDR3 length: 16
clone size: -
J gene: TRBJ2-1
V gene: TRBV7-2
D gene: -
CDR3 DNA: TGTGCCAGCAGTCACAGCGGAGGATCAAAATACAATGAGCAGTTCTTC
CDR3 protein: CASSHSGGSKYNEQFF

CDR3 length: 14
clone size: -
J gene: TRBJ2-7
V gene: TRBV15
D gene: -
CDR3 DNA: TGTGCCACCAGCAACAGACAAGCTGCCTACGAGCAGTACTTC
CDR3 protein: CATSNRQAAYEQYF

CDR3 length: 15
clone size: -
J gene: TRBJ2-5
V gene: TRBV28
D gene: -
CDR3 DNA: TGCGCCAGCAGTTTGGAGTTCCGGGGCCAAGAGACCCAGTACTTC
CDR3 protein: CASSLEFRGQETQYF

CDR3 length: 13
clone size: few
J gene: TRBJ1-2
V gene: TRBV11-2
D gene: -
CDR3 DNA: TGTGCCAGCAGCTCCACAGATTCCTATGGCTACACCTTC
CDR3 protein: CASSSTDSYGYTF

CDR3 length: 12
clone size: few
J gene: TRBJ1-1
V gene: TRBV28
D gene: TRBD1
CDR3 DNA: TGTGCCAGCAGGTCTACAGGGGCTGAAGCTTTCTTT
CDR3 protein: CASRSTGAEAFF

CDR3 length: 16
clone size: -
J gene: TRBJ2-3
V gene: TRBV27
D gene: TRBD2
CDR3 DNA: TGTGCCAGCAGTTTTTTCAGCGGGAGGTTCACAGATACGCAGTATTTT
CDR3 protein: CASSFFSGRFTDTQYF